This T cell receptor beta chain was observed in a study of T cell changes during pregnancy in multiple sclerosis. The CDR3 extends over 14 amino acids. Germline V CDR1 and CDR2: SGHRS, YFSETQ. With V trimmed by 0 bases and J by 3 bases, 1 base remained unmatched. The method was immunoSEQ multiplex PCR; TCRdb's version includes in-frame clones alone and lacks a portion of them. The data show 59,000 or so clones, 80% to 95% seen once. Source: peripheral blood, taken in the third trimester of pregnancy. The clonotype comes from a female donor in good health, enrolled as a control in a pregnancy study. The rearrangement uses TRBV5-1 and TRBJ2-7; TRBD1 matches at 9 bases. The DNA for the CDR3 is TGCGCCAGCAGCTTGGGGACAGGGGTCTACGAGCAGTACTTC. Its protein is CASSLGTGVYEQYF.